This T cell receptor beta chain was obtained from a study of CD8+ T cells in alopecia areata. Overall study context: In an open-label trial, patients got 5 to 10 mg tofacitinib twice daily. Overall study findings and caveats: Uncertainty remains about how baseline CD8+ expansion links to response, with one nonresponder. Tofacitinib significantly reduced both scalp clonality and expanded CD8+ clones among the top 100. Many expanded lesional clones persisted in scalp and blood during tofacitinib.

Treatment given: oral pan-JAK inhibitor, 5-10 mg twice daily. There are 13 residues in the CDR3. Between the trimmed V and J ends, which lost 4 bases and 1 base, there was a span of 11 bases. Germline V gene sequence: CDR1 SQVTM, CDR2 ANQGSEA. Extracted RNA was reverse transcribed, and the resulting cDNA served as sequencing template. Repertoires were generated with immunoSEQ multiplex PCR, while TCRdb's copy carries only in-frame clones and drops some. The sample records about 60,000 clones, 46% being singletons. This clone was seen a few times. Its antigen is as yet unknown. The chain carries TRBV29-1 and TRBJ2-7; perhaps TRBD1 as D (5 bases). The receptor comes from a human donor with alopecia areata. Source: CD8+ T cells sorted from blood, taken at roughly week 38, from a patient treated with tofacitinib. DNA of the CDR3: TGCAGCGTTGTAAGGGGATTATCCTACGAGCAGTACTTC. This encodes CSVVRGLSYEQYF.